The 12 T cell receptor beta chains below come from one sample, sequenced in a study of T cells in Graves' hyperthyroidism and ophthalmopathy. Amplification yielded TCR beta CDR3 regions, with RNA transcripts as the source. When the TCR CDR3 underwent first-round RT-PCR, the HTBI primer set was used. TCRdb re-called the multiplex PCR reads through MiXCR, storing one row per CDR3 protein. The table lists around 600,000 distinct CDR3 sequences, over 12% of them singletons, with 7.1% in the top ten. Input material: blood. The source is a woman aged 18-30 years with Graves' ophthalmopathy.

CDR3 sequence: CASSPRSGVQETQYF. CDR3 DNA sequence: TGTGCCAGCAGTCCCAGGTCGGGGGTCCAAGAGACCCAGTACTTC. The chain joins TRBV12-3 or TRBV12-4 to TRBJ2-5; tentatively, D is TRBD2 (6 bases). The V and J ends lost 5 bases and 1 base respectively, with 14 bases between them. This CDR3 contains 15 residues.

The chain has TRBV24-1 and TRBJ1-5; D may be TRBD1 (5 bases). The CDR3 is 15 residues long. V gave up 3 bases and J gave up 1 base, with 9 bases separating them. CDR1 is KGHDR, CDR2 SFDVKD, per germline. The CDR3 here is CATSDTGTSNQPQHF. DNA for the CDR3: TGTGCCACCAGTGATACCGGGACGAGCAATCAGCCCCAGCATTTT.

This clonotype was counted ten times or more. The rearrangement joins TRBV28 to TRBJ1-1; D is unresolved. The germline V and J ends were trimmed by 4 bases and 1 base, with 13 bases remaining between them. CDR1 and CDR2 from the germline V gene are MDHEN and SYDVKM. This CDR3 is 15 amino acids long. The CDR3 protein is CASSSGGEGNTEAFF. CDR3 nucleotide sequence: TGTGCCAGCAGTTCAGGTGGGGAGGGGAACACTGAAGCTTTCTTT. Full variable domain (outside the CDR3, taken from reference TRBV28 and TRBJ1-1): DVKVTQSSRYLVKRTGEKVFLECVQDMDHENMFWYRQDPGLGLRLIYFSYDVKMKEKGDIPEGYSVSREKKERFSLILESASTNQTSMYLCASSSGGEGNTEAFFGQGTRLTVV.

This clonotype was seen ten or more times. The rearrangement links TRBV11-2 to TRBJ2-7; 8 bases match TRBD2. Germline CDR1 SGHAT, CDR2 FQNNGV. There are 15 residues in the CDR3. Unmatched junction bases numbered 11, after V lost 5 bases and J lost 5 bases. The CDR3, as DNA: TGTGCCAGCAGCCCAGAAGCGGGAGTAAGCCACGAGCAGTACTTC. Amino acids: CASSPEAGVSHEQYF.

The table lists this clonotype with a few counts. This chain uses TRBV7-9 with TRBJ1-2; tentative D call: TRBD1 (5 bases). Germline CDR1 SEHNR, CDR2 FQNEAQ (reference sequence). Trimming removed 2 bases at V and 8 bases at J, with 15 bases between. This CDR3 has 14 residues. The CDR3 DNA reads TGTGCCAGCAGCTTAAGGGGCGGGGCAGAAGGCTACACCTTC. This encodes CASSLRGGAEGYTF.

The chain is built from TRBV9 and TRBJ2-1; 7 nucleotides align to TRBD1. The V gene end was trimmed by 3 bases and the J gene end by 6 bases; junction bases not matched to a gene: 3. The CDR3 extends over 13 amino acids. Germline V lookup: CDR1 SGDLS, CDR2 YYNGEE. The CDR3 sequence is CASSDGTANEQFF. CDR3 DNA sequence: TGTGCCAGCAGCGACGGGACAGCCAATGAGCAGTTCTTC. Full variable domain (outside the CDR3, taken from reference TRBV9 and TRBJ2-1): DSGVTQTPKHLITATGQRVTLRCSPRSGDLSVYWYQQSLDQGLQFLIQYYNGEERAKGNILERFSAQQFPDLHSELNLSSLELGDSALYFCASSDGTANEQFFGPGTRLTVL.

The table lists this clonotype with many counts. The V gene is TRBV27, the J gene TRBJ2-7; tentative D call: TRBD1 (6 bases). Germline V CDR1 and CDR2: MNHEY, SMNVEV (reference sequence). This CDR3 has 16 residues. Trimming pared 6 bases from V and 2 bases from J, leaving 20 bases between. The CDR3: CASRRSGAVVTYEQYF. DNA of the CDR3: TGTGCCAGCAGACGGTCAGGGGCGGTAGTCACCTACGAGCAGTACTTC.

This clonotype was detected many times. The genes are TRBV29-1 and TRBJ1-5; possibly TRBD1 for D (5 bases). Germline V gene lookup returns CDR1 SQVTM and CDR2 ANQGSEA. V shed 4 bases and J shed 7 bases, with 11 bases lying between them. This CDR3 spans 12 amino acids. CDR3 nucleotide sequence: TGCAGCGTTGTAAACGAGGGGCAGCCCCAGCATTTT. It is translated as CSVVNEGQPQHF.

This clonotype was seen a few times. J is TRBJ1-2 and V is TRBV19; tentatively, D is TRBD1 (6 bases). The germline V gene encodes CDR1 LNHDA and CDR2 SQIVND (reference sequence). Trimming shortened V by 9 bases and J by 3 bases, and 17 bases separated the two germline ends. The CDR3 totals 14 residues. CDR3 amino acids: CASLTQGKDYGYTF. CDR3 nucleotide sequence: TGTGCCAGCCTCACCCAGGGGAAAGACTATGGCTACACCTTC.

This clonotype was found many times. The chain is built from TRBV24-1 and TRBJ2-2, with 8 nucleotides matching TRBD1. With 3 bases clipped from V and 3 bases from J, the junction kept 2 bases outside the gene matches. CDR3 length: 15 amino acids. CDR1 KGHDR and CDR2 SFDVKD come from the germline V gene. This chain's CDR3 is CATSDPQGDTGELFF. CDR3 DNA sequence: TGTGCCACCAGTGATCCACAGGGGGACACCGGGGAGCTGTTTTTT.

This chain joins TRBV2 and TRBJ2-1, with 8 positions matching TRBD1. Trimming removed 6 bases from V and 4 bases from J; junction bases left unmatched: 5. This CDR3 has 14 residues. Germline CDR1 and CDR2: SNHLY and FYNNEI. As DNA, the CDR3 is TGTGCCAGCAGGGACGGACAGGGTTACAATGAGCAGTTCTTC. It encodes CASRDGQGYNEQFF.

On this clonotype: This sequence may be a read error, since a much larger clone differs from it by one base. This CDR3 reads CVSSPQGARMNTEAFF. CDR3 DNA: TGTGTCAGCAGCCCACAGGGGGCACGAATGAACACTGAAGCTTTCTTT. The chain joins TRBV7-9 to TRBJ1-1, with TRBD1 matching 9 bases. The CDR3 sequence is 16 residues long. Germline values: CDR1 SEHNR, CDR2 FQNEAQ (reference sequence).